Reported below is one TCR beta chain. Antigen unknown. The PCR had 60 Vbeta and 13 Jbeta primers. Using immunoSEQ multiplex PCR, the repertoire was profiled, and TCRdb retains in-frame clones only, with some absent. Of around 130,000 clones detected, around 65% appear once; the ten largest clones hold more than 1.5%. The sample comes from a study of cytomegalovirus exposure and HLA in healthy donors. Study-wide points: A later analysis showed TCR association rates differing by HLA locus, peaking at DRB1 and lowest at HLA-C. Some TCR beta chains (around 180 of them) were listed as cytomegalovirus-associated. In a later analysis, common viral pathogens appeared linked to several of the most significant clusters. Using the classifier, cytomegalovirus status was reportedly diagnosed with high specificity and sensitivity.

Germline CDR1 and CDR2: SQVTM and ANQGSEA. Trimming left V 2 bases short and J 9 bases short, with 8 bases between. This CDR3 comprises 11 residues. What was sequenced was PBMCs. The rearrangement joins TRBV29-1 to TRBJ2-1; D gene ambiguous. The sequence was collected from a man aged 18 to 29 in good health and CMV-seronegative. CDR3 sequence: CSVEIVAEQFF. For the CDR3, the DNA is TGCAGCGTTGAAATCGTGGCTGAGCAGTTCTTC.